This TCR beta chain originates from a study of blood T cell repertoires in acute mononucleosis (TCRdb year 2020). With respect to the entire study: Acute-phase samples were taken within 2 weeks of symptom onset, representing the primary response. In acute infection, YVL-BR-specific cells made up a mean of approximately 2.1% of blood CD8 T cells and GLC-BM-specific cells made up a mean of about 1%. The mean EBV load in blood was roughly 3.8 log10 genome copies per million B cells during acute infection, compared with roughly 2.5 at convalescence. The paper's findings and limits, for the study overall: With just three donors in the cohort, the group averages were based on very few individuals. Because only a fraction of each donor's blood was analyzed, sampling error might partly account for the low clonotype overlap between the acute and convalescent samples. Persistence into convalescence was observed for only roughly 9.2% of unique acute clonotypes, yet most of the response was made up by these persisting clonotypes, and the remaining acute clonotypes were seemingly replaced by new diverse de novo clonotypes. Both chains seemed to play a part in GLC-BM selection, with public TCRbeta motifs on BV14-BJ2 and BV20-BJ1 appearing together with a TCRalpha motif on AV5-AJ31.

Comments on this clone: This sequence is one base from a far larger clone and is likely a read error.

As encoded in the germline V gene, CDR1 is SGHDN while CDR2 is FVKESK. V sheds 5 bases and J sheds 5 bases, leaving 10 bases between their ends. Reading from cysteine to phenylalanine, the CDR3 counts 12 amino acids. The only DNA kept is the CDR3, 36 bases in frame from the first base. The time point label of this sample denotes: acute infectious mononucleosis, at clinical presentation within 2 weeks of symptom onset (visit 1). CD8 T cell responses to two immunodominant EBV epitopes, BRLF1 109 (YVL-BR) and BMLF1 280 (GLC-BM), were tracked in the study over primary infection. A positive serum heterophile antibody test and EBV viral capsid antigen-specific IgM indicated primary EBV infection. As a first step, magnetic positive selection (MACS) was used to enrich total CD8 T cells from the PBMCs. A FACSAria III was used to sort live CD3+ CD8+ tetramer+ cells to over 90% purity. Cells were sorted with a PE-conjugated tetramer loaded with the BMLF1 280-288 peptide. At both acute infection and convalescence, EBV epitope-specific CD8 T cells were tetramer-sorted, and the TCR repertoires of those cells were deep-sequenced directly ex vivo. The donors were a few individuals between 18 and 29 years old who had clinical acute infectious mononucleosis along with laboratory evidence of primary EBV infection. Heparinized peripheral blood was collected once when donors presented clinically with mononucleosis symptoms and a second time roughly 6 months afterward. Ficoll-Paque density gradient centrifugation was used to isolate PBMCs.

For TCR profiling, total RNA from no fewer than 8,000 sorted tetramer+ CD8 T cells was reverse transcribed into cDNA. PCR amplification of CDR3 regions used primers annealing to V and J regions and added unique molecular identifiers so that templates could be tracked. TCRalpha and TCRbeta chains were profiled using the immunoSEQ platform, including its sequencing and error-correction standards. The study's processing was this. Clonal copy numbers were corrected for sequencing and PCR errors, and CDR3s were defined according to IMGT conventions. Analysis was restricted to productive rearrangements and performed with immunoSEQ Analyzer versions 2.0 and 3.0, while gene-pairing frequencies underwent further processing in Microsoft Excel. Circos plots were used to display V-J pairings, and MEME together with a custom motifSearch program was used to find CDR3 motifs. The probability of generation of TCR sequences was calculated using the OLGA algorithm. Clonotypes seen at both visits were designated persistent, clonotypes seen only acutely were designated nonpersistent, and clonotypes seen only at convalescence were designated de novo. Any amino acid clonotype used by more than one donor was defined as a public TCR. The immuneACCESS repertoire file appears here via TCRdb, limited to in-frame rearrangements. These files lack a portion of the clones; in checked studies, under half of the deficit traces to unresolved V genes, and the cause of the others is not known. Clonal size and the V and J genes are those of that table, whereas D and trimming came from the DNA. This sample gives under 3,000 clones in total; roughly two thirds of them show up just once. The ten largest make up about half of the sample.

The V and J segments used are TRBV14 and TRBJ2-7, with the D gene uncertain. The clonotype was recovered from a woman aged 18-30 years with infectious mononucleosis caused by EBV. The specimen comprised EBV GLC epitope tetramer+ CD8+ T cells sorted from PBMCs, sampled during acute infectious mononucleosis. This sample's cell subset or site label indicates: CD8 T cells binding tetramer with EBV BMLF1 280-288 peptide (GLC-BM). In nucleotide form, the sequence is TGTGCCAGCAGCGTAGTGGGAAACGAGCAGTACTTC. It encodes CASSVVGNEQYF.